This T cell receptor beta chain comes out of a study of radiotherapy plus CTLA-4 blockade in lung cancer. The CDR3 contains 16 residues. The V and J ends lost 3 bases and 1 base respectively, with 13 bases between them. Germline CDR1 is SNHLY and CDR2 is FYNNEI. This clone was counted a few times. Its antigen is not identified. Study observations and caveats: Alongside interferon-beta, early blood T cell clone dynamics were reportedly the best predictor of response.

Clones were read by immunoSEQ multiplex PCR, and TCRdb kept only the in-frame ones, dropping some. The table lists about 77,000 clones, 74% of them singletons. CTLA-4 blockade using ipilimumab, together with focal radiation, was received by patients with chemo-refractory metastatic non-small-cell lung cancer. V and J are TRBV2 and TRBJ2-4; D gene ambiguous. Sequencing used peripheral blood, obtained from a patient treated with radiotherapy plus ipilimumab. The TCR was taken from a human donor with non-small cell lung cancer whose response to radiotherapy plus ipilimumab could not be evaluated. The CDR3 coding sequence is TGTGCCAGCAGTGAGGAGCGCGACGGGGCCAAAAACATTCAGTACTTC. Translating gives CASSEERDGAKNIQYF. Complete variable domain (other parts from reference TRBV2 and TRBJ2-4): EPEVTQTPSHQVTQMGQEVILRCVPISNHLYFYWYRQILGQKVEFLVSFYNNEISEKSEIFDDQFSVERPDGSNFTLKIRSTKLEDSAMYFCASSEERDGAKNIQYFGAGTRLSVL.